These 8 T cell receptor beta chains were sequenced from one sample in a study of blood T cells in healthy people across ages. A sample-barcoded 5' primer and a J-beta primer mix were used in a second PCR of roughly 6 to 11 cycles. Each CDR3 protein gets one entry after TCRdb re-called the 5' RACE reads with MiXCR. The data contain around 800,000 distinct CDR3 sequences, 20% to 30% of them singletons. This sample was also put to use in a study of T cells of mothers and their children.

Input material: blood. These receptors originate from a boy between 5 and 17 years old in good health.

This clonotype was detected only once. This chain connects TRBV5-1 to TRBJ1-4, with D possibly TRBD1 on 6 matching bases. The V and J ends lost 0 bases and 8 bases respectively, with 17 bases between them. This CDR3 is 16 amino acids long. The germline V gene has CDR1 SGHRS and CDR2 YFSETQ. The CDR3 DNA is TGCGCCAGCAGCTTGGAGTTTCGGGGGCGCGACGAAAAACTGTTTTTT. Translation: CASSLEFRGRDEKLFF.

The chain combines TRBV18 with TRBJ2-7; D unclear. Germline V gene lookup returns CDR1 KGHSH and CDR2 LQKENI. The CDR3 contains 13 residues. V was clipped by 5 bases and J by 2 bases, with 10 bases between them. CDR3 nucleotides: TGTGCCAGCTCAGCGACAAGTACCTACGAGCAGTACTTC. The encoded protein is CASSATSTYEQYF.

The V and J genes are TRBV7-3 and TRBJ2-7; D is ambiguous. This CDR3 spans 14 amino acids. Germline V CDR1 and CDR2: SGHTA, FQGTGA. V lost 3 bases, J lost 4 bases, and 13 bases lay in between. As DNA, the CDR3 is TGTGCCAGCAGCTTCGCCGAACAAAAGTACGAGCAGTACTTC. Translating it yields CASSFAEQKYEQYF.

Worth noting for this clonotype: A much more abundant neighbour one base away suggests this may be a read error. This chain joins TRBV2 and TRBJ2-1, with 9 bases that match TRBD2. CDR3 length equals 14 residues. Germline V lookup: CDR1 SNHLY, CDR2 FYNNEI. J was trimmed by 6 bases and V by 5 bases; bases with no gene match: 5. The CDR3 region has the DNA TGTGCCAGCAGTCGCGGGGGGGCCTGCAATGAGCAGTTCTTC. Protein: CASSRGGACNEQFF.

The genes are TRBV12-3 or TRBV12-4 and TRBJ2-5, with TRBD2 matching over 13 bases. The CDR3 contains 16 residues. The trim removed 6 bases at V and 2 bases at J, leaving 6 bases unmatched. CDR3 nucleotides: TGTGCCAGCAGAAGAAAGACTAGCGGGGGGCAAGAGACCCAGTACTTC. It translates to CASRRKTSGGQETQYF.

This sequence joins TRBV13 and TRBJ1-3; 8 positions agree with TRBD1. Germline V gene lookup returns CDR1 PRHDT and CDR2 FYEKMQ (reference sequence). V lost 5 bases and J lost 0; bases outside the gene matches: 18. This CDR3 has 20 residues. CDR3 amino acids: CASSPEHPGQGSFSGNTIYF. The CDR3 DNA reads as TGTGCCAGCAGCCCCGAACACCCCGGACAGGGCAGCTTCTCTGGAAACACCATATATTTT. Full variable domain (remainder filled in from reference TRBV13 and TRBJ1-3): AAGVIQSPRHLIKEKRETATLKCYPIPRHDTVYWYQQGPGQDPQFLISFYEKMQSDKGSIPDRFSAQQFSDYHSELNMSSLELGDSALYFCASSPEHPGQGSFSGNTIYFGEGSWLTVV.

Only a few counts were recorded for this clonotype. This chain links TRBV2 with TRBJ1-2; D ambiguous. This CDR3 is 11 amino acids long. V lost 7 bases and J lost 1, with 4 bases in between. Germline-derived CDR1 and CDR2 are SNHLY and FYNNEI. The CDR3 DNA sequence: TGTGCCAGCAATAGTAACTATGGCTACACCTTC. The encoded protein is CASNSNYGYTF.

The CDR3 DNA is TGCAGTGCTATTCGGACTAGCGGGGGCAATGAGCAGTTCTTC. Translated, it gives CSAIRTSGGNEQFF. V gene TRBV20-1 combines with J gene TRBJ2-5; 13 bases fit TRBD2. The DNA end favors TRBJ2-1, so the J call may be wrong. CDR3 length equals 14 residues. Germline lookup yields CDR1 DFQATT and CDR2 SNEGSKA (reference sequence).